This record covers a single TCR beta chain. The data derive from a study of Graves' ophthalmopathy and Graves' hyperthyroidism. On the study more broadly: Peripheral blood was collected at initial diagnosis, before any treatment.

The authors amplified TCR beta CDR3 regions from RNA transcripts. Following a first-round RT-PCR that used HTBI primers, a second-round multiplex PCR was carried out. From the multiplex PCR reads, TCRdb called clonotypes with MiXCR, one entry per CDR3 protein. This sample has hundreds of thousands of distinct CDR3 sequences, with approximately 40% found just once. The diagnosis was founded upon clinical symptoms, serum thyroxine, TRAb, thyroid ultrasound and orbital computed tomography. Sequenced sample: peripheral blood. This sequence was found in an adult man with Graves' ophthalmopathy.

The CDR3, as DNA: TGTGCCAGCGCTGGGGGACTTAGGAACACTGAAGCTTTCTTT. Its translation: CASAGGLRNTEAFF. The chain recombines TRBV2 with TRBJ1-1, with a tentative D call TRBD1 (5 bases). Trimming pared 8 bases from V and 1 base from J, leaving 14 bases between. Germline-derived CDR1 and CDR2 are SNHLY and FYNNEI. The CDR3 runs 14 residues.